This T cell receptor beta chain came from a study of blood T cell repertoires in COVID-19. In the study overall: Spain, Italy and the United States supplied samples that represented acute and convalescent COVID-19.

Germline V gives CDR1 MNHEY, CDR2 SMNVEV (reference sequence). CDR3 length equals 15 residues. V lost 4 bases, J lost 1 base, and 3 bases stayed unmatched. Recruitment covered some 25 US areas and drew participants whose ages spanned about 18 to 89 years. Recovered status applied to Cohort 3 donors who had two consecutive negative PCRs. It also applied to those with clearance or with symptom resolution. In the source study's methods: From reference gene primer amplification, estimates of nucleated cell counts were derived. TCRdb keeps only in-frame clones here, not all; method: immunoSEQ multiplex PCR. V and J calls and clone size are as listed in that table; D and trimming were resolved from the DNA. Of about 220,000 clones in the sample, 70% to 85% were seen once.

This receptor was obtained from a woman aged 60-70 years who had recovered from COVID-19. The chain uses TRBV27 and TRBJ2-2, with TRBD2 matching 7 bases. The material sequenced was PBMCs or T cells enriched from blood (not recorded which). In DNA, the CDR3 is TGTGCCAGCAGTTCTCGCGGGGGGAACACCGGGGAGCTGTTTTTT. Translation gives CASSSRGGNTGELFF.